The entry below describes one T cell receptor (beta chain). This CDR3 is 16 amino acids long. The V gene's germline CDR1 is MRHNA and CDR2 SNTAGT. Trimming cost V 7 bases and J 2 bases, with 18 bases left between them. This sample is drawn from a study of blood T cell repertoires in COVID-19. Study at large: Specimens from acute and convalescent COVID-19 originated in the United States, Italy and Spain. PBMCs, B-cell-depleted T cells, or T cells were the source of the cDNA or gDNA that made up the material.

As originally analysed: The assay estimated nucleated cells by amplifying reference gene primers. The repertoire was sequenced with immunoSEQ multiplex PCR; TCRdb's copy has only in-frame clones and lacks some. Clonal size and the V and J genes are those of that table, whereas D and trimming came from the DNA. The table has some 130,000 clones, almost 85% seen once. The specimen sequenced was peripheral blood. The origin of this receptor is a man between 60 and 75 years old with acute or convalescent COVID-19. V usage is TRBV6-4 and J usage is TRBJ1-5, with D unclear. In DNA, the CDR3 is TGTGCCAGCATCACCTTCGGGAGAGCTGGCAATCAGCCCCAGCATTTT. Protein: CASITFGRAGNQPQHF.